These T cell receptor beta chains were read from a single sample in a study of blood T cell repertoires in COVID-19. Using immunoSEQ multiplex PCR, the repertoire was profiled, and TCRdb retains in-frame clones only, with some absent. The data hold fewer than 250,000 clones, with approximately 80% observed a single time. The sequenced sample was peripheral blood. The receptor source for this set is a woman aged 50 to 65 with acute or convalescent COVID-19. Both conserved end residues are part of each CDR3. Fields, in order: V gene, J gene, clone size, D gene, CDR3 protein, CDR3 DNA. D genes are given only for firm matches. Clone size is stated in some rows and not others, as once, few, many or a class when expanded.

TRBV20-1,TRBJ2-2,.,.,CSASHSRQNTGELFF,TGCAGTGCTAGTCATAGCCGCCAGAACACCGGGGAGCTGTTTTTT
TRBV29-1,TRBJ2-3,.,.,CSVEDPGTDTQYF,TGCAGCGTTGAAGATCCGGGTACAGATACGCAGTATTTT
TRBV29-1,TRBJ2-1,.,.,CSVGLLAPNEQFF,TGCAGCGTTGGCCTTCTAGCGCCCAATGAGCAGTTCTTC
TRBV2,TRBJ2-7,.,.,CASRSGGQGYEQYF,TGTGCCAGCAGGAGCGGAGGGCAGGGCTACGAGCAGTACTTC
TRBV19,TRBJ2-1,.,TRBD1,CASSKMGQGMGEQFF,TGTGCCAGTAGTAAAATGGGACAGGGGATGGGTGAGCAGTTCTTC
TRBV5-6,TRBJ2-5,.,TRBD1,CASSGRTGSLLETQYF,TGTGCCAGCAGCGGACGGACAGGGAGTTTGTTAGAGACCCAGTACTTC
TRBV4-2,TRBJ1-4,.,TRBD1,CASSQFRQGNEKLFF,TGTGCCAGCAGCCAGTTCAGACAGGGAAATGAAAAACTGTTTTTT
TRBV21-1,TRBJ2-1,.,.,CATRNRASYNEQFF,TGTGCCACCCGAAACAGGGCCTCCTACAATGAGCAGTTCTTC
TRBV19,TRBJ1-4,.,.,CASSINTGPRGEKLFF,TGTGCCAGTAGTATAAACACAGGGCCACGGGGTGAAAAACTGTTTTTT
TRBV14,TRBJ1-5,.,.,CASSTATGQPQHF,TGTGCCAGCAGCACAGCGACAGGCCAACCCCAGCATTTT
TRBV28,TRBJ1-1,.,.,CASMAGLTEAFF,TGTGCCAGCATGGCAGGGCTCACTGAAGCTTTCTTT
TRBV5-4,TRBJ2-1,.,TRBD1,CAIGQGHNEQFF,TGTGCCATCGGACAGGGGCACAATGAGCAGTTCTTC
TRBV7-2,TRBJ2-7,.,.,CASSLAGAIRGYEQYF,TGTGCCAGCAGCTTAGCGGGAGCCATCCGGGGCTACGAGCAGTACTTC
TRBV4-2,TRBJ2-5,.,.,CASSQSGGIEETQYF,TGTGCCAGCAGCCAGAGTGGCGGGATAGAAGAGACCCAGTACTTC
TRBV6-2/TRBV6-3,TRBJ2-3,.,TRBD2,CASSYLLGGILLSTDTQYF,TGTGCCAGCAGTTACCTATTGGGGGGGATCCTTCTTAGCACAGATACGCAGTATTTT
TRBV2,TRBJ2-7,.,.,CASSPSYEQYF,TGTGCCAGCAGCCCTAGCTACGAGCAGTACTTC
TRBV30,TRBJ2-1,.,TRBD2,CAWRLAGGPKQFF,TGTGCCTGGAGGCTAGCGGGCGGTCCCAAGCAGTTCTTC
TRBV2,TRBJ2-1,few,.,CASSARVFNEQFF,TGTGCCAGCAGCGCCAGGGTCTTCAATGAGCAGTTCTTC
TRBV25-1,TRBJ2-3,.,TRBD2,CASSLGGADTQYF,TGTGCCAGCAGTTTGGGGGGGGCAGATACGCAGTATTTT
TRBV28,TRBJ2-4,.,TRBD1,CASTPVDREIQYF,TGTGCCAGCACCCCTGTGGACAGGGAAATTCAGTACTTC
TRBV7-9,TRBJ2-2,few,.,CASSPGVAYPTGELFF,TGTGCCAGCAGCCCCGGGGTAGCGTACCCTACCGGGGAGCTGTTTTTT
TRBV6-5,TRBJ2-7,.,TRBD2,CASSFGLAGGPYEQYF,TGTGCCAGCAGTTTCGGACTAGCGGGAGGACCCTACGAGCAGTACTTC
TRBV7-2,TRBJ2-3,.,.,CASSLLSDTQYF,TGTGCCAGCAGCTTATTATCGGATACGCAGTATTTT
TRBV10-1,TRBJ1-2,.,.,CASSGQIYGYTF,TGCGCCAGCTCAGGACAGATCTATGGCTACACCTTC
TRBV7-6,TRBJ1-5,.,.,CASSRTNRGQPQHF,TGTGCCAGCAGCCGAACGAACCGGGGTCAGCCCCAGCATTTT
TRBV7-6,TRBJ2-3,.,.,CASSPTRDTQYF,TGTGCCAGCAGCCCGACTAGAGATACGCAGTATTTT
TRBV28,TRBJ1-5,.,.,CASSFPAGASDSNQPQHF,TGTGCCAGCAGTTTCCCGGCAGGGGCGAGTGATAGCAATCAGCCCCAGCATTTT
TRBV10-3,TRBJ1-2,.,.,CAISEELVGYTF,TGTGCCATCAGTGAGGAGCTCGTCGGCTACACCTTC
TRBV12-5,TRBJ1-1,.,.,CASGLGRGTEAFF,TGTGCTAGTGGTTTGGGGAGGGGCACTGAAGCTTTCTTT
TRBV27,TRBJ2-7,.,TRBD2,CASSPPSGSYVEQYF,TGTGCCAGCAGTCCCCCTAGCGGGAGCTATGTAGAGCAGTACTTC